This TCR beta chain was obtained from a study of patients and donors after allogeneic stem cell transplantation (dated by TCRdb to about 2020). The CDR3 holds 18 amino acids from the cysteine to the phenylalanine. Just the 54-base CDR3 DNA is kept, in frame starting at base 1. V is shortened by 3 bases, J by 6 bases, and the region joining them spans 22 bases. CDR1 and CDR2 are read off the germline V gene as SGDLS and YYNGEE. The receptor library was made with RT-PCR. The reads were generated on a NextSeq 550. TCRdb reanalyzed the raw reads on its own, using fastp at Q25 for trimming and MiXCR for clone calling, and kept in-frame beta chains. Entries are consolidated by CDR3 protein sequence, retaining the most common genes and DNA. For this sample there are more than 850,000 distinct CDR3 sequences; under 20% appear just once. The ten largest clones capture approximately 5.9% of the sample. To note about this clonotype: Its antigen specificity is not known. The sample holds no much larger clone one base away, and base qualities are not on file.

This TCR was sampled from a human donor who was either an allogeneic HSCT recipient or a stem cell or donor lymphocyte infusion donor (not recorded which). It is not recorded whose cells these are; they may come from a transplant donor. Input material: blood, either unsorted or a sorted T cell fraction (not recorded which). The chain uses TRBV9 and TRBJ1-6, with the D gene not confidently named. The base sequence is TGTGCCAGCAGCGGAGGCAGGATGCTGGGAACTATTAATTCACCCCTCCACTTT. The resulting protein is CASSGGRMLGTINSPLHF.